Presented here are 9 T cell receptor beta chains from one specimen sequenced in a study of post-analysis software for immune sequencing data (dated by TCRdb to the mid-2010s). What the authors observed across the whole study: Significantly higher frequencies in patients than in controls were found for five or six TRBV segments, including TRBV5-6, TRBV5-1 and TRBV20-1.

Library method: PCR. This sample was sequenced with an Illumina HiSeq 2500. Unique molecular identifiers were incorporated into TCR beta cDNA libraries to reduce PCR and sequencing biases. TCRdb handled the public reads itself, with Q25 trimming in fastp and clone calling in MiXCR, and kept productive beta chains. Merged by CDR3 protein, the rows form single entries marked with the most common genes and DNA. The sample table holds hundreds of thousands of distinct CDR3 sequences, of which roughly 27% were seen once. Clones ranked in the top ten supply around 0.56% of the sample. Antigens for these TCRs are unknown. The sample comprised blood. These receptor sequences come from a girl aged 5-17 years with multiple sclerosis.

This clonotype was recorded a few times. CDR3 sequence (DNA): TGTGCCAGCAGAAGTAAGACAGGGGTCGTTCCGACCAATGAGCAGTTCTTC. Translation gives CASRSKTGVVPTNEQFF. V and J are TRBV3-1 and TRBJ2-1; 8 bases match TRBD1. Trimming took 6 bases from V and 6 from J; bases not matched to a gene: 16. CDR1 and CDR2 (germline): LGHDT, YNNKEL (reference sequence). The CDR3 contains 17 residues.

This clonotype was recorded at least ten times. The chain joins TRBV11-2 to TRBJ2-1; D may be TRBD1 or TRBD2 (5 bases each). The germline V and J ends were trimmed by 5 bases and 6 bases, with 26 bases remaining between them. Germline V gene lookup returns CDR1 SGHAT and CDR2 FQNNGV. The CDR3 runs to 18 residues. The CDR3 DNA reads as TGTGCCAGCAGCGGACGGGACGGAGGAGGAGTTAATGGCAATGAGCAGTTCTTC. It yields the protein CASSGRDGGGVNGNEQFF.

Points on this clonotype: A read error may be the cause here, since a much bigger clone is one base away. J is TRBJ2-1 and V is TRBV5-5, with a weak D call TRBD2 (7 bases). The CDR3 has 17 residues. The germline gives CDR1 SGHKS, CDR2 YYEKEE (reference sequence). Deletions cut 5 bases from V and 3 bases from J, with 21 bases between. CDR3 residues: CASRAKTGTGGYNEQFF. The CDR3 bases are TGTGCCAGCAGGGCGAAAACAGGGACGGGAGGCTACAATGAGCAGTTCTTC.

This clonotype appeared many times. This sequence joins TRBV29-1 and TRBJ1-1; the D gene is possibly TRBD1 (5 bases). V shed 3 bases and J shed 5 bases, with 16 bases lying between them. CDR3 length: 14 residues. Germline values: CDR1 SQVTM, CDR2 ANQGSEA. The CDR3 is CSVDPGSRITEAFF. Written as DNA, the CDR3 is TGCAGCGTTGACCCAGGGTCCAGGATTACTGAAGCTTTCTTT.

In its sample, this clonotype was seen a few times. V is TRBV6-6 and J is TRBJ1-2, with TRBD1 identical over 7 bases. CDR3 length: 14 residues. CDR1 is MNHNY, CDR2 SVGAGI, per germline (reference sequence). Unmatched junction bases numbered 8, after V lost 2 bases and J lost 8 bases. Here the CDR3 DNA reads TGTGCCAGCAGTTACGATGAGGGGGCGAACGGCTACACCTTC. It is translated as CASSYDEGANGYTF.

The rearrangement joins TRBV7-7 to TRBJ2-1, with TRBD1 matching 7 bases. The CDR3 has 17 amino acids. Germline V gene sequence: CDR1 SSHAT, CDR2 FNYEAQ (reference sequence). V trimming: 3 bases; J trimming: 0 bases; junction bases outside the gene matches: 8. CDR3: CASSLRVGQVSYNEQFF. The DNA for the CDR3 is TGTGCCAGCAGCTTGAGGGTAGGACAGGTCTCCTACAATGAGCAGTTCTTC.

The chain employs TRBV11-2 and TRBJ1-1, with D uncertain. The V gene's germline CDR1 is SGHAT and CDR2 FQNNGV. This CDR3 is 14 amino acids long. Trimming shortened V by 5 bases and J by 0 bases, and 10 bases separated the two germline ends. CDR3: CASSIQTLNTEAFF. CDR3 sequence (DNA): TGTGCCAGCAGCATCCAAACACTGAACACTGAAGCTTTCTTT.

CDR3 sequence: CASSLGWGDYGYTF. The CDR3 nucleotides read TGTGCCAGCAGCTTAGGTTGGGGAGACTATGGCTACACCTTC. V usage is TRBV7-9 and J usage is TRBJ1-2; D unclear. The germline V and J ends were trimmed by 1 base and 3 bases, with 9 bases remaining between them. Germline V gene sequence: CDR1 SEHNR, CDR2 FQNEAQ (reference sequence). The CDR3 consists of 14 residues.

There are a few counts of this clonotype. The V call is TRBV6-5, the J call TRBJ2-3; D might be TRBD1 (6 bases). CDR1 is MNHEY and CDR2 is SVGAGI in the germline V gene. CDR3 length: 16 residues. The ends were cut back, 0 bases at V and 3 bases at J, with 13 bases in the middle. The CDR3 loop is CASSYSKWGLTDTQYF. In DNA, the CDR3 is TGTGCCAGCAGTTACTCGAAGTGGGGGCTTACAGATACGCAGTATTTT.